This T cell receptor beta chain was retrieved from a study of cytomegalovirus exposure and HLA in healthy donors. Study as a whole: The same platform as the 666 first-cohort repertoires was used for the 120 validation repertoires, a later analysis reported.

Whole-study results and caveats: Reported performance of the classifier showed diagnosis of cytomegalovirus status with high specificity and sensitivity.

The table came from immunoSEQ multiplex PCR; TCRdb's copy has only in-frame clones and leaves some out. This sample carries 68,000 or so clones, over 80% of them seen once, and the ten largest clones take around 3%. Germline CDR1 is MNHNY and CDR2 is SVGAGI (reference sequence). J was trimmed by 1 base and V by 9 bases; bases with no gene match: 4. The CDR3 spans 13 residues. Points on this clone: Its target is unknown.

The donors were members of the validation cohort, which comprised about 120 subjects and was separate from the first cohort of 600 to 800 subjects. The V gene is TRBV6-6, the J gene TRBJ2-3, with 7 bases fitting TRBD2. The sequence came from a man younger than 30 in good health and CMV-seronegative. Material: PBMCs. In DNA, the CDR3 is TGTGCCAGGGAGAGCGGGGGCACAGATACGCAGTATTTT. It translates to CARESGGTDTQYF.